The clone carrying this T cell receptor beta chain occurred a few times. Antigen: not known. The data are from a study of T cell responses to AZD1222 COVID-19 vaccine. About the study: Doses given second, at about 4 or about 12 weeks, were pooled. Notes on the study in general: The sample set comprised mostly white British donors with more females, and clonal diversity was possibly underestimated. No repertoire was sampled before or during the peak T cell response, only after it. Targeting of unmutated variant regions was reportedly seen in nearly half of spike-specific TCRs.

The data were produced by immunoSEQ multiplex PCR, yet TCRdb's version contains in-frame clones alone and is incomplete. The profile shows 120,000 or so clones, 65% to 90% of them singletons. Germline CDR1 is MDHEN and CDR2 is SYDVKM. This CDR3 has 13 residues. V was trimmed by 7 bases and J by 3 bases, leaving 13 bases between them. V usage is TRBV28 and J usage is TRBJ2-7; tentatively, D is TRBD2 (6 bases). The receptor comes from an adult in good health. Here the sequenced sample was peripheral blood, taken on day 0 of AZD1222 vaccination. Here the CDR3 reads CASNTRGYYEQYF. CDR3 DNA sequence: TGTGCCAGCAACACCCGGGGGTACTACGAGCAGTACTTC.